Listed below are T cell receptor beta chains from one sample, sequenced in a study of T cell responses to AZD1222 COVID-19 vaccine. TCRdb keeps only in-frame clones here, not all; method: immunoSEQ multiplex PCR. The table shows more than 95,000 clones, with 93% occurring only once. This specimen was peripheral blood, taken on day 0 of AZD1222 vaccination. These receptors all come from an adult in good health. The CDR3 runs from the conserved cysteine through the conserved F or W. Each record gives: clone size, V gene, J gene, D gene, CDR3 DNA, CDR3 protein. D genes are given only for firm matches. The listing skips clone size in some rows; elsewhere it reads once, few, many or a size class.

NA	TRBV7-9	TRBJ1-3	TRBD1	TGTGCCAGCAGCCCTTGGGACAGAGGAAACACCATATATTTT	CASSPWDRGNTIYF
few	TRBV20-1	TRBJ2-3	TRBD1	TGCAGTGCTAGTTCGGGACAGGGGTCAGGGGCCCCACCTTATACGCAGTATTTT	CSASSGQGSGAPPYTQYF
NA	TRBV30	TRBJ2-3	TRBD1	TGTGCCTTCCGGGACAGGACTAGCACAGATACGCAGTATTTT	CAFRDRTSTDTQYF
NA	TRBV28	TRBJ1-1	NA	TGTGCCAGCAGTTTATCTAGTCCAGGGTCTGAAGCTTTCTTT	CASSLSSPGSEAFF
NA	TRBV30	TRBJ2-7	NA	TGTGCCTGGAGCATCAACGGTGAGGACGAGCAGTACTTC	CAWSINGEDEQYF
NA	TRBV19	TRBJ1-4	NA	TGTGCCAGTAGTAGGACGGCTGAGAATGAAAAACTGTTTTTT	CASSRTAENEKLFF
once	TRBV18	TRBJ2-3	NA	TGTGCCAGCTCACCAGGGGGATCCCCAGATACGCAGTATTTT	CASSPGGSPDTQYF
NA	TRBV4-1	TRBJ2-3	NA	TGCGCCAGCAGCCAAGAATCATCCCGCACAGATACGCAGTATTTT	CASSQESSRTDTQYF
once	TRBV30	TRBJ1-6	NA	TGTGCCTGGAGGGACCGGAGGAGTCCACCCCTCCACTTT	CAWRDRRSPPLHF
NA	TRBV29-1	TRBJ1-3	TRBD1	TGCAGCGTTGGCCCGGGACAGGGGAAAGGGGACACCATATATTTT	CSVGPGQGKGDTIYF
NA	TRBV30	TRBJ1-2	NA	TGTGCCTGGTCTCGGGGGAACTATGGCTACACCTTC	CAWSRGNYGYTF
NA	TRBV27	TRBJ2-1	NA	TGTGCCAGCAGTTTGCAGGGTTCCTACAATGAGCAGTTCTTC	CASSLQGSYNEQFF
NA	TRBV5-1	TRBJ2-3	TRBD2	TGCGCCAGCAGCGTTAGCGGGAAGATCACAGATACGCAGTATTTT	CASSVSGKITDTQYF
NA	TRBV7-2	TRBJ1-2	NA	TGTGCCAGCAGCTTGTTGTCGGATGGCTACACCTTC	CASSLLSDGYTF
NA	TRBV5-8	TRBJ1-2	NA	TGTGCCAGCAGCTTCCGCCAAGAGAGCGGCTACACCTTC	CASSFRQESGYTF
few	TRBV9	TRBJ2-7	TRBD1	TGTGCCAGCAGCGCTAGGACAGGGGGAACCTACGAGCAGTACTTC	CASSARTGGTYEQYF
NA	TRBV19	TRBJ2-3	NA	TGTGCCAGTAGTATAGCCCCAGGGAGCACAGATACGCAGTATTTT	CASSIAPGSTDTQYF
NA	TRBV2	TRBJ2-7	TRBD1	TGTGCCAGCAGTGAACATCTGGGACAGATGACGGGGGAGCAGTACTTC	CASSEHLGQMTGEQYF
NA	TRBV6-1	TRBJ1-1	NA	TGTGCCAGCAGTGAAGCTGAGAACACTGAAGCTTTCTTT	CASSEAENTEAFF
NA	TRBV5-6	TRBJ1-1	NA	TGTGCCAGCAGCCCGAGCGTGGGAAGTGAGGTCACTGAAGCTTTCTTT	CASSPSVGSEVTEAFF
NA	TRBV29-1	TRBJ2-4	TRBD1	TGCAGCGTTAAGGACAGGGCGGTCAAAAACATTCAGTACTTC	CSVKDRAVKNIQYF
NA	TRBV18	TRBJ2-7	NA	TGTGCCAGCTCCGAAAATAAAGGGGAAGACGAGCAGTACTTC	CASSENKGEDEQYF
NA	TRBV6-1	TRBJ1-5	NA	TGTGCCAGCAGTGAAGCGAGGGGAAGAAGGCCCCAGCATTTT	CASSEARGRRPQHF
NA	TRBV30	TRBJ2-7	TRBD2	TGTGCCTGGAGTACTAGCGGGTCGTACGAGCAGTACTTC	CAWSTSGSYEQYF
once	TRBV11-2	TRBJ2-1	NA	TGTGCCAGCAGAGGGTACAATGAGCAGTTCTTC	CASRGYNEQFF
NA	TRBV7-2	TRBJ2-5	NA	TGTGCCAGCAGCCCCACAAAGGGAGGAGAGACCCAGTACTTC	CASSPTKGGETQYF
NA	TRBV29-1	TRBJ2-5	NA	TGCAGCGTTGTACTCCCGGGGGTAGGCCAAGAGACCCAGTACTTC	CSVVLPGVGQETQYF
NA	TRBV3-1/TRBV3-2	TRBJ2-7	TRBD2	TGTGCCAGCAGCCAAGGACTAGCGGGAGTCTACGAGCAGTACTTC	CASSQGLAGVYEQYF
NA	TRBV7-3	TRBJ2-3	TRBD1	TGTGCCAGCAGCTTAAACCCCACAGGGGGCACAGATACGCAGTATTTT	CASSLNPTGGTDTQYF
NA	TRBV6-5	TRBJ1-1	NA	TGTGCCAGCATCGAGGATGGGGGCACTGAAGCTTTCTTT	CASIEDGGTEAFF
NA	TRBV11-2	TRBJ1-1	TRBD1	TGTGCCAGCAGCTCTAGTATCCGGGACAGCACTGAAGCTTTCTTT	CASSSSIRDSTEAFF
NA	TRBV2	TRBJ1-1	NA	TGTGCCAGCAGTGGACAGATGAACACTGAAGCTTTCTTT	CASSGQMNTEAFF
NA	TRBV28	TRBJ2-4	NA	TGTGCCAGCAGTTTATCAGGGGCCAAAAACATTCAGTACTTC	CASSLSGAKNIQYF
once	TRBV10-3	TRBJ1-5	NA	TGTGCCATCAGTGAGGAGGGAGGCAATCAGCCCCAGCATTTT	CAISEEGGNQPQHF
NA	TRBV20-1	TRBJ2-1	TRBD2	TGCAGTGCCCTAGCGGTAAATGAGCAGTTCTTC	CSALAVNEQFF
NA	TRBV27	TRBJ2-2	NA	TGTGCCAGCAGTTCCCGTCCGACCAACACCGGGGAGCTGTTTTTT	CASSSRPTNTGELFF